The rows below give T cell receptor beta chains drawn from one sample of a study of T cell therapy after organ transplantation. The data were produced by immunoSEQ multiplex PCR, yet TCRdb's version contains in-frame clones alone and is incomplete. The sample has almost 20,000 clones, approximately 85% seen once. These receptors' targets are unknown. Source: CD8+ T cells from blood, taken after autologous CMV-specific T cell therapy. The source is a human patient who had received a solid organ transplant and had CMV disease. The T cells may partly be graft donor cells. The CDR3 runs from the conserved cysteine through the conserved F or W. D genes are given only for firm matches. For some rows the clone size is stated as once, few or many, or as a class when expanded; others skip it.

j_call,v_call,cdr3_length,d_call,clone_size,cdr3_nt,cdr3_aa
TRBJ2-7,TRBV6-6,15,TRBD1,NA,TGTGCCAGCAGGAAGGGACAGGGGGTCGGTTACGAGCAGTACTTC,CASRKGQGVGYEQYF
TRBJ2-1,TRBV21-1,15,NA,NA,TGTGCCAGCAGCAAAGACAGGGTGGTATCGAATGAGCAGTTCTTC,CASSKDRVVSNEQFF
TRBJ2-7,TRBV5-1,16,TRBD1,NA,TGCGCCAGCAGCTTACACCAGGGGGCTTCGACCTACGAGCAGTACTTC,CASSLHQGASTYEQYF
TRBJ1-2,TRBV6-5,14,NA,NA,TGTGCCAGCAGCGAATTCGGGGCGAACTATGGCTACACCTTC,CASSEFGANYGYTF
TRBJ2-7,TRBV4-3,14,TRBD1,NA,TGCGCCAGCAGCCAAGGTGCCAGGGGGCCTGAGCAGTACTTC,CASSQGARGPEQYF
TRBJ2-3,TRBV6-4,14,TRBD1,NA,TGTGCCAGCAGTGGGACAGGGGGCACAGATACGCAGTATTTT,CASSGTGGTDTQYF
TRBJ2-2,TRBV6-4,16,TRBD1,NA,TGTGCCAGCAGTGACTCAAGGACAGGGGAGACCGGGGAGCTGTTTTTT,CASSDSRTGETGELFF
TRBJ2-3,TRBV30,17,TRBD2,NA,TGTGCCTGGAGTGTGGGGAGTAGCGGGGACTCGACAGATACGCAGTATTTT,CAWSVGSSGDSTDTQYF
TRBJ1-1,TRBV30,12,NA,NA,TGTGCCTGGAGTGTAGGGTGGACTGAAGCTTTCTTT,CAWSVGWTEAFF
TRBJ2-5,TRBV27,19,TRBD1,NA,TGTGCCAGCAGTTTATGGCTCGTACCGGGACAGGGGGTTGGAGAGACCCAGTACTTC,CASSLWLVPGQGVGETQYF
TRBJ2-3,TRBV6-1,15,NA,NA,TGTGCCAGCGATCGGGGATATAACAGGGCAGATACGCAGTATTTT,CASDRGYNRADTQYF
TRBJ1-2,TRBV12-5,14,NA,NA,TGTGCTAGTGGTTTGTTTGGGTCTAACTATGGCTACACCTTC,CASGLFGSNYGYTF
TRBJ2-1,TRBV4-3,13,NA,NA,TGCGCCAGCAGCCAACCTATATACAATGAGCAGTTCTTC,CASSQPIYNEQFF
TRBJ1-2,TRBV5-6,14,NA,few,TGTGCCAGCAGCCTCCTGTTCGGGCCCTATGGCTACACCTTC,CASSLLFGPYGYTF
TRBJ1-1,TRBV5-1,13,NA,NA,TGCGCCAGCAGCTTGGAAGGGAGTCCTGAAGCTTTCTTT,CASSLEGSPEAFF
TRBJ2-5,TRBV4-3,16,NA,NA,TGCGCCAGCAGCCAAGATGGGCGCCAGCCTCAAGAGACCCAGTACTTC,CASSQDGRQPQETQYF
TRBJ2-5,TRBV7-9,15,TRBD1,NA,TGTGCCAGCAGCGGGGACAGGGCCCGCCAAGAGACCCAGTACTTC,CASSGDRARQETQYF
TRBJ2-7,TRBV5-1,14,NA,NA,TGCGCCAGCAGCTTGCGGGCCGGCATCTACGAGCAGTACTTC,CASSLRAGIYEQYF
TRBJ2-1,TRBV19,14,NA,once,TGTGCCAGTAGTGACAGTGAGTATTACAATGAGCAGTTCTTC,CASSDSEYYNEQFF
TRBJ2-2,TRBV9,16,NA,NA,TGTGCCAGCAGCGTAGGGGCAGTGCCGAACACCGGGGAGCTGTTTTTT,CASSVGAVPNTGELFF
TRBJ2-2,TRBV2,14,NA,NA,TGTGCCAGCAGTGAAGCTATCGGGGCCGGGGAGCTGTTTTTT,CASSEAIGAGELFF
TRBJ2-2,TRBV4-2,16,NA,once,TGTGCCAGCAGCCAAGATAGGGCAGCTAACACCGGGGAGCTGTTTTTT,CASSQDRAANTGELFF
TRBJ2-4,TRBV7-9,14,NA,NA,TGTGCCAGCAGCTTAGCCGTAGGACAAAACATTCAGTACTTC,CASSLAVGQNIQYF
TRBJ2-7,TRBV6-5,16,TRBD2,once,TGTGCCAGCAGTTACTCGACGGGGGGTGAAGACTACGAGCAGTACTTC,CASSYSTGGEDYEQYF
TRBJ2-7,TRBV5-8,16,NA,NA,TGTGCCAGCAGCTTGGCCGGGCAGTTATTAAACTACGAGCAGTACTTC,CASSLAGQLLNYEQYF
TRBJ1-3,TRBV15,15,NA,NA,TGTGCCACCAGCAGAGAAGGGAAATCTGGAAACACCATATATTTT,CATSREGKSGNTIYF
TRBJ2-7,TRBV5-4,14,TRBD1,NA,TGTGCCAGCAGCTTCGGGACAGCTGGCTACGAGCAGTACTTC,CASSFGTAGYEQYF
TRBJ2-7,TRBV4-3,16,NA,NA,TGCGCCAGCAGCCAAAATAGGAGGGGCTTATCCTACGAGCAGTACTTC,CASSQNRRGLSYEQYF
TRBJ2-7,TRBV27,15,NA,NA,TGTGCCAGCAGTTTATCTGGGACACACCACTACGAGCAGTACTTC,CASSLSGTHHYEQYF
TRBJ2-7,TRBV27,13,NA,NA,TGTGCCAGCAGTTGGGGGACCACGTACGAGCAGTACTTC,CASSWGTTYEQYF
TRBJ1-1,TRBV29-1,13,TRBD1,NA,TGCAGCGTTGAAGGACAGGGGAACACTGAAGCTTTCTTT,CSVEGQGNTEAFF
TRBJ2-1,TRBV5-1,11,NA,NA,TGCGCCAGCAACCAATACAATGAGCAGTTCTTC,CASNQYNEQFF
TRBJ2-7,TRBV4-1,13,NA,NA,TGCGCCAGCAGCCAAGGCTGGGGGCTCGAGCAGTACTTC,CASSQGWGLEQYF
TRBJ2-7,TRBV5-6,13,NA,NA,TGTGCCAGCAGCTTTGGACGTTCCTACGAGCAGTACTTC,CASSFGRSYEQYF
TRBJ1-2,TRBV6-6,13,NA,NA,TGCGCCAGCAGTTATACAGGGAACTATGGCTACACCTTC,CASSYTGNYGYTF
TRBJ2-2,TRBV4-2,17,NA,NA,TGTGCCAGCAGCAATACTAGACAACAGACCAACACCGGGGAGCTGTTTTTT,CASSNTRQQTNTGELFF
TRBJ2-1,TRBV11-2,14,NA,NA,TGTGCCAGCAGCCCCCTGATGAATTACAATGAGCAGTTCTTC,CASSPLMNYNEQFF
TRBJ2-1,TRBV6-4,15,TRBD2,few,TGTGCCAGCAGCCCGGGGACTAGCGGGGGGAGCAAGCAGTTCTTC,CASSPGTSGGSKQFF
TRBJ1-1,TRBV6-5,14,TRBD1,NA,TGTGCCAGCACCAAAGGGGGCGTGAGCACTGAAGCTTTCTTT,CASTKGGVSTEAFF
TRBJ2-7,TRBV19,14,NA,NA,TGTGCCAGTAGTCCCCCTGGAGTTACCTACGAGCAGTACTTC,CASSPPGVTYEQYF
TRBJ2-1,TRBV28,15,NA,NA,TGTGCCAGCAGTTTTTCCCTTTACCCAGGGGATGAGCAGTTCTTC,CASSFSLYPGDEQFF
TRBJ2-7,TRBV30,14,NA,NA,TGTGCCTGGAGTTCCGGAGGGAACTCCTACGAGCAGTACTTC,CAWSSGGNSYEQYF
TRBJ2-1,TRBV5-5,18,NA,NA,TGTGCCAGCAGCCCTACGGTAGCCGACTTGAACTCCTACAATGAGCAGTTCTTC,CASSPTVADLNSYNEQFF
TRBJ2-7,TRBV27,15,NA,NA,TGTGCCAGCAGTTTATCTACGGCACCTTCCCACGAGCAGTACTTC,CASSLSTAPSHEQYF
TRBJ2-7,TRBV4-3,18,NA,NA,TGCGCCAGCAGCCAAGGGGCAACGGGGTCGGGTCGATCCTACGAGCAGTACTTC,CASSQGATGSGRSYEQYF
TRBJ1-1,TRBV4-2,15,TRBD1,few,TGTGCCAGCAGCCAAGACGGGACAGGGGTCCCCGAAGCTTTCTTT,CASSQDGTGVPEAFF
TRBJ2-2,TRBV7-9,17,TRBD1,NA,TGTGCCAGCAGCTTAGAATCTGGGACAGCGGTCACCGGGGAGCTGTTTTTT,CASSLESGTAVTGELFF
TRBJ2-7,TRBV10-2,12,TRBD2,NA,TGCGCCACCTATAGCGGGAGCTACGAGCAGTACTTC,CATYSGSYEQYF
TRBJ2-7,TRBV13,12,NA,NA,TGTGCCAGCAGCCCGGGAACCTACGAGCAGTACTTC,CASSPGTYEQYF
TRBJ2-6,TRBV5-6,13,NA,few,TGTGCCAGCAGCGCAACTGGGGCCAACGTCCTGACTTTC,CASSATGANVLTF
TRBJ2-7,TRBV9,14,NA,NA,TGTGCCAGCAGCGTAGGGGCAGCTACCTACGAGCAGTACTTC,CASSVGAATYEQYF
TRBJ1-2,TRBV5-1,14,TRBD1,few,TGCGCCAGCAGCTTGGACAGGGGAGACTATGGCTACACCTTC,CASSLDRGDYGYTF
TRBJ1-5,TRBV27,16,TRBD1,NA,TGTGCCAGCAGTCCGTCCGCGGGACAGGTAAATCAGCCCCAGCATTTT,CASSPSAGQVNQPQHF
TRBJ1-4,TRBV2,15,NA,few,TGTGCCAGCAGTGAGGAGGGATTAGCTAATGAAAAACTGTTTTTT,CASSEEGLANEKLFF
TRBJ2-3,TRBV27,16,TRBD2,NA,TGTGCCAGCAGTTTGCCGGGACTAGCAGGGCAAGATACGCAGTATTTT,CASSLPGLAGQDTQYF
TRBJ1-1,TRBV27,13,NA,NA,TGTGCCAGCAGTTTGACAGTGAACACTGAAGCTTTCTTT,CASSLTVNTEAFF
TRBJ1-2,TRBV11-2,17,NA,NA,TGTGCCAGCAGCTTAGTTTTGGGTGGGAGTGGGGAGTATGGCTACACCTTC,CASSLVLGGSGEYGYTF